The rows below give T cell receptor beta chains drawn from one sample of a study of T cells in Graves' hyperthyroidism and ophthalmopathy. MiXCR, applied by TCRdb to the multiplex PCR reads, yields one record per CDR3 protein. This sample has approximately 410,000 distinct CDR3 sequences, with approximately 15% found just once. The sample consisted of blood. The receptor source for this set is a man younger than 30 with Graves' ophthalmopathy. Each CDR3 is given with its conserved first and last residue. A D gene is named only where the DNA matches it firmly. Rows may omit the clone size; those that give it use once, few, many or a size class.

CDR3: CASSLNSATNEKLFF
DNA: TGTGCCAGCTCACTCAACAGTGCAACTAATGAAAAACTGTTTTTT
J: TRBJ1-4
V: TRBV18
size: many
length: 15
D: NA

CDR3: CASNKSLGLEKLFF
DNA: TGTGCCAGCAACAAAAGTTTAGGGCTTGAAAAACTGTTTTTT
J: TRBJ1-4
V: TRBV6-2/TRBV6-3
size: once
length: 14
D: NA

CDR3: CASSVRRGTGDFYGYTF
DNA: TGTGCCAGTAGTGTTCGAAGGGGGACAGGGGACTTCTATGGCTACACCTTC
J: TRBJ1-2
V: TRBV19
size: many
length: 17
D: TRBD1

CDR3: CSAREPSRYEQYF
DNA: TGCAGTGCTAGAGAACCCTCACGCTACGAGCAGTACTTC
J: TRBJ2-7
V: TRBV20-1
size: many
length: 13
D: NA

CDR3: CSADGQTEAFF
DNA: TGCAGCGCTGACGGGCAGACTGAAGCTTTCTTT
J: TRBJ1-1
V: TRBV20-1
size: few
length: 11
D: NA

CDR3: CAWSLGIQETQYF
DNA: TGTGCCTGGAGTTTGGGGATCCAAGAGACCCAGTACTTC
J: TRBJ2-5
V: TRBV30
size: many
length: 13
D: NA

CDR3: CASSFDGGRRYEQYF
DNA: TGTGCCAGCTCCTTCGATGGGGGGCGCCGCTACGAGCAGTACTTC
J: TRBJ2-7
V: TRBV25-1
size: many
length: 15
D: NA

CDR3: CASSSLAGAVTDTQYF
DNA: TGTGCCAGCAGTTCCCTAGCGGGAGCAGTCACAGATACGCAGTATTTT
J: TRBJ2-3
V: TRBV27
size: many
length: 16
D: TRBD2

CDR3: CASSKIDRVINEQFF
DNA: TGTGCCAGCAGCAAGATTGACAGGGTTATTAATGAGCAGTTCTTC
J: TRBJ2-1
V: TRBV6-5
size: many
length: 15
D: TRBD1

CDR3: CASSLQGVNTEAFF
DNA: TGTGCCAGCAGCCTACAGGGGGTGAACACTGAAGCTTTCTTT
J: TRBJ1-1
V: TRBV2
size: many
length: 14
D: TRBD1

CDR3: CASSHSGVGSYEQYF
DNA: TGTGCCAGCTCACATTCAGGGGTAGGATCCTACGAGCAGTACTTC
J: TRBJ2-7
V: TRBV18
size: NA
length: 15
D: NA

CDR3: CAIQKGENYGYTF
DNA: TGTGCCATCCAAAAAGGAGAGAATTATGGCTACACCTTC
J: TRBJ1-2
V: TRBV6-1
size: many
length: 13
D: NA

CDR3: CAIRTDRGATTGELFF
DNA: TGTGCCATCCGAACCGACAGGGGGGCCACCACCGGGGAGCTGTTTTTT
J: TRBJ2-2
V: TRBV2
size: NA
length: 16
D: TRBD1

CDR3: CASSLLAEGNYNEQFF
DNA: TGTGCCAGCAGTTTACTAGCGGAGGGGAACTACAATGAGCAGTTCTTC
J: TRBJ2-1
V: TRBV6-2/TRBV6-3
size: many
length: 16
D: TRBD2

CDR3: CASSGSGENEQFF
DNA: TGTGCCAGCAGCGGTAGTGGGGAAAATGAGCAGTTCTTC
J: TRBJ2-1
V: TRBV11-1
size: many
length: 13
D: NA

CDR3: CSARDVRETSYNEQFF
DNA: TGCAGTGCTAGAGATGTACGGGAGACTTCCTACAATGAGCAGTTCTTC
J: TRBJ2-1
V: TRBV20-1
size: many
length: 16
D: NA

CDR3: CASSPPPTRFMNTEAFF
DNA: TGTGCCAGCTCACCACCTCCTACCCGATTCATGAACACTGAAGCTTTCTTT
J: TRBJ1-1
V: TRBV18
size: many
length: 17
D: NA

CDR3: CASSEDRGNIQYF
DNA: TGTGCCAGCAGTGAAGACAGGGGAAACATTCAGTACTTC
J: TRBJ2-4
V: TRBV6-1
size: many
length: 13
D: TRBD1

CDR3: CASGLGLAPGELFF
DNA: TGTGCTAGTGGTTTGGGCCTAGCGCCCGGGGAGCTGTTTTTT
J: TRBJ2-2
V: TRBV12-5
size: many
length: 14
D: NA

CDR3: CASSLLLAGYTGELFF
DNA: TGTGCCAGCAGCTTATTACTAGCGGGGTACACCGGGGAGCTGTTTTTT
J: TRBJ2-2
V: TRBV13
size: few
length: 16
D: TRBD2

CDR3: CAISDPEYTETQYF
DNA: TGTGCCATCAGTGACCCGGAGTATACAGAGACCCAGTACTTC
J: TRBJ2-5
V: TRBV10-3
size: NA
length: 14
D: NA

CDR3: CASSPFGASTDTQYF
DNA: TGTGCCAGCAGCCCTTTCGGGGCCAGCACAGATACGCAGTATTTT
J: TRBJ2-3
V: TRBV5-1
size: many
length: 15
D: NA

CDR3: CASSLDTGNTIYF
DNA: TGCGCCAGCAGCCTCGACACTGGAAACACCATATATTTT
J: TRBJ1-3
V: TRBV4-1
size: many
length: 13
D: NA

CDR3: CASSPPLQLNTEAFF
DNA: TGTGCCAGCAGCCCCCCCCTACAGTTGAACACTGAAGCTTTCTTT
J: TRBJ1-1
V: TRBV7-9
size: many
length: 15
D: NA

CDR3: CASSEGQGGEKLFF
DNA: TGCGCCAGCAGTGAAGGACAGGGTGGTGAAAAACTGTTTTTT
J: TRBJ1-4
V: TRBV10-1
size: many
length: 14
D: TRBD1

CDR3: CASTLRTSGIDTQYF
DNA: TGTGCCAGCACATTAAGGACTAGCGGAATAGATACGCAGTATTTT
J: TRBJ2-3
V: TRBV6-2/TRBV6-3
size: few
length: 15
D: TRBD2

CDR3: CASSSPPAVGQFF
DNA: TGTGCCAGCAGCTCGCCCCCTGCAGTGGGGCAGTTCTTC
J: TRBJ2-1
V: TRBV7-2
size: NA
length: 13
D: NA

CDR3: CASSEAGQNTEAFF
DNA: TGTGCCAGCAGTGAAGCGGGACAGAACACTGAAGCTTTCTTT
J: TRBJ1-1
V: TRBV12-3/TRBV12-4
size: NA
length: 14
D: NA

CDR3: CSARGTKNTGELFF
DNA: TGCAGTGCTAGAGGGACGAAGAACACCGGGGAGCTGTTTTTT
J: TRBJ2-2
V: TRBV20-1
size: many
length: 14
D: NA